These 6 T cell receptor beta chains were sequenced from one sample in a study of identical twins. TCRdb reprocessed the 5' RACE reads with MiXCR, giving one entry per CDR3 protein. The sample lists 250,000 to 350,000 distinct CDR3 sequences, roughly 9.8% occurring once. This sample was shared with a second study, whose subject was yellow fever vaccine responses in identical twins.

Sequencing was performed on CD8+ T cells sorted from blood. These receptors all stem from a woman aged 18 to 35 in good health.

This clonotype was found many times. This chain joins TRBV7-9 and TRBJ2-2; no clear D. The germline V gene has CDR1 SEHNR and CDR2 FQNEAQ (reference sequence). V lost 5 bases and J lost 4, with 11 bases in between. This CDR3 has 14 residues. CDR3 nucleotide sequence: TGTGCCAGCAGCCGCCGAACTGCCACCGGGGAGCTGTTTTTT. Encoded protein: CASSRRTATGELFF.

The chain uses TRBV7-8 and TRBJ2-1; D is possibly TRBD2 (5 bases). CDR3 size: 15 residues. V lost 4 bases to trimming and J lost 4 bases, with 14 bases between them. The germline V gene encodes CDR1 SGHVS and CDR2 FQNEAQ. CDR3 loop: CASSSTGLLYNEQFF. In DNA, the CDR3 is TGTGCCAGCAGCTCTACCGGACTTTTGTACAATGAGCAGTTCTTC.

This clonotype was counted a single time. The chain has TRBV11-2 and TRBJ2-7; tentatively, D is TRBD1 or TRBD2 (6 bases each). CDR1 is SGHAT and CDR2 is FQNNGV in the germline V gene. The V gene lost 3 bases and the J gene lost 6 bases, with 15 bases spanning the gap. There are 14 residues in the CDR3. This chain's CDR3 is CASSFYGGLSEQYF. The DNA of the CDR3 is TGTGCCAGCAGCTTTTATGGGGGGCTCAGCGAGCAGTACTTC. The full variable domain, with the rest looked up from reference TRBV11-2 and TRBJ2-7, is EAGVAQSPRYKIIEKRQSVAFWCNPISGHATLYWYQQILGQGPKLLIQFQNNGVVDDSQLPKDRFSAERLKGVDSTLKIQPAKLEDSAVYLCASSFYGGLSEQYFGPGTRLTVT.

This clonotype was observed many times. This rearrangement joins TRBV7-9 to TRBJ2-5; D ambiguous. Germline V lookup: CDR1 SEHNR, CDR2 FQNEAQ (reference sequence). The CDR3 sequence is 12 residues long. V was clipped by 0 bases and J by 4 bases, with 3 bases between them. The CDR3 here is CASSLAPETQYF. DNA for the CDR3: TGTGCCAGCAGCTTAGCCCCAGAGACCCAGTACTTC.

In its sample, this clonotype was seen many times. The CDR3 DNA follows: TGTGCCAGTAGTATAATTGGGGGGGAGCTGTTTTTT. Amino acids: CASSIIGGELFF. V is TRBV19 and J is TRBJ2-2; no firm D call. The germline V and J ends were trimmed by 2 bases and 8 bases, with 6 bases remaining between them. CDR1 and CDR2 (germline): LNHDA, SQIVND (reference sequence). The CDR3 extends over 12 amino acids.

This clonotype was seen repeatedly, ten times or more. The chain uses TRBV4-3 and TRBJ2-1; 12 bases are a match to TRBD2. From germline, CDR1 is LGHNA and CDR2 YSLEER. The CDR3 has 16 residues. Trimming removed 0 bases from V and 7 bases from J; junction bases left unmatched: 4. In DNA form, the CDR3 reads TGCGCCAGCAGCCAAGATCAAACTAGCGGGAGGAATGAGCAGTTCTTC. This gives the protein CASSQDQTSGRNEQFF.